The clone carrying this T cell receptor (beta chain) was seen a handful of times. Its matching antigen is unknown. The data belong to a study of T cells in localized non-small cell lung cancer. Measured with immunoSEQ multiplex PCR; TCRdb has only the in-frame clones, and not every one. The sample holds approximately 5,300 clones, 32% seen once. Notes on the study in general: When the top 100 tumor clones were examined, a median approximately 59 of them also appeared in the adjacent lung, which was paired and uninvolved. Clonality of T cells reached its maximum in uninvolved adjacent lung, surpassing tumor. Increased T cell density in blood showed an association with longer overall survival. Heterogeneity within the tumor remains possible, as just one region underwent sequencing.

The CDR3 is made up of 13 amino acids. Germline CDR1 reads SGDLS; CDR2 reads YYNGEE. The V end was cut by 3 bases, the J end by 9 bases, with 13 bases between. This clonotype was obtained from a male donor at least 60 years old with stage III lung adenocarcinoma. The input for sequencing was lung tumor tissue, taken before any cancer treatment. The chain combines TRBV9 with TRBJ2-1; D perhaps matches TRBD1 (5 bases). The CDR3 protein is CASSESGMGEQFF. CDR3 in DNA: TGTGCCAGCAGCGAATCAGGGATGGGTGAGCAGTTCTTC. The whole variable domain, filled in from reference TRBV9 and TRBJ2-1, reads DSGVTQTPKHLITATGQRVTLRCSPRSGDLSVYWYQQSLDQGLQFLIQYYNGEERAKGNILERFSAQQFPDLHSELNLSSLELGDSALYFCASSESGMGEQFFGPGTRLTVL.